This TCR beta chain was identified in a study of a mutant IDH1 vaccine in newly diagnosed glioma. As for the study in general: The therapy given earlier, which was standard therapy, consisted of radiotherapy, temozolomide, or both, and most of the patients received both. Points from the study as a whole: The authors found pseudoprogression apparently unrelated to changes in top peripheral T cell clonotypes.

The germline gives CDR1 SNHLY, CDR2 FYNNEI. V was trimmed by 6 bases and J by 1 base, leaving 7 bases between them. The CDR3 consists of 13 residues. As regards this clone: Its antigen is currently unknown.

Measured with immunoSEQ multiplex PCR; TCRdb has only the in-frame clones, and not every one. The sample carries tens of thousands of clones, approximately 80% recorded once. Time point here: baseline, week 1 (first vaccination visit). Treatment: pre-vaccination baseline after standard-of-care therapy. The astrocytomas were IDH1-mutant, ATRX-negative, and WHO grade 3 or 4. The receptor was derived from a woman between 40 and 55 years old with glioma. The chain has TRBV2 and TRBJ1-5, with unresolved D. The sample here was PBMCs, taken from a glioma patient treated with radiotherapy, temozolomide or both. CDR3 amino acids: CASRTESNQPQHF. The CDR3 nucleotides read TGTGCCAGCAGGACTGAGAGCAATCAGCCCCAGCATTTT.